Listed below are T cell receptor beta chains from one sample, sequenced in a study of OX40 agonist ivuxolimab in advanced cancers. Some clones are missing from TCRdb's copy, which holds only in-frame ones; the method was immunoSEQ multiplex PCR. This table holds tens of thousands of clones, around 90% found once. This sample comprised CD4+ or CD8+ T cells sorted from blood, obtained in a trial of the OX40 agonist ivuxolimab. The receptor set was obtained from an adult with an advanced solid tumor such as melanoma, head and neck, liver or kidney cancer. Each CDR3 is given with its conserved first and last residue. D genes are given only for firm matches. The listing skips clone size in some rows; elsewhere it reads once, few, many or a size class.

size: -; V: TRBV6-1; J: TRBJ2-3; D: -; CDR3: CASSEATGFSTDTQYF; DNA: TGTGCCAGCAGTGAAGCAACAGGGTTCAGCACAGATACGCAGTATTTT
size: -; V: TRBV11-2; J: TRBJ1-3; D: TRBD1; CDR3: CASSLQGGISGNTIYF; DNA: TGTGCCAGCAGCTTACAAGGGGGCATTTCTGGAAACACCATATATTTT
size: -; V: TRBV5-1; J: TRBJ2-1; D: -; CDR3: CASSLAGESYNEQFF; DNA: TGCGCCAGCAGCTTGGCTGGGGAATCATACAATGAGCAGTTCTTC
size: -; V: TRBV27; J: TRBJ2-7; D: TRBD2; CDR3: CASSGGRYEQYF; DNA: TGTGCCAGCAGCGGGGGGAGGTACGAGCAGTACTTC
size: -; V: TRBV5-5; J: TRBJ2-1; D: -; CDR3: CASSFNLARHNEQFF; DNA: TGTGCCAGCAGCTTTAACCTAGCGCGGCACAATGAGCAGTTCTTC
size: -; V: TRBV28; J: TRBJ1-2; D: -; CDR3: CASSASIYGYTF; DNA: TGTGCCAGCAGTGCCTCTATCTATGGCTACACCTTC
size: -; V: TRBV5-6; J: TRBJ2-3; D: -; CDR3: CASSFFVTRTDTQYF; DNA: TGCGCCAGCAGCTTCTTCGTAACTAGAACAGATACGCAGTATTTT
size: -; V: TRBV7-9; J: TRBJ1-2; D: -; CDR3: CASTLDSPPFYGYTF; DNA: TGTGCCAGCACCTTAGACAGTCCCCCCTTCTATGGCTACACCTTC
size: once; V: TRBV11-2; J: TRBJ2-2; D: TRBD2; CDR3: CAIQLWFSGKAGELFF; DNA: TGTGCCATCCAGCTTTGGTTTAGCGGGAAAGCCGGGGAGCTGTTTTTT
size: -; V: TRBV2; J: TRBJ2-7; D: -; CDR3: CASSGSGYEQYF; DNA: TGTGCCAGCAGTGGTTCGGGCTACGAGCAGTACTTC
size: -; V: TRBV6-5; J: TRBJ2-7; D: TRBD2; CDR3: CASSPAGGLYEQYF; DNA: TGTGCCAGCAGTCCAGCGGGAGGGCTCTACGAGCAGTACTTC
size: -; V: TRBV19; J: TRBJ2-3; D: TRBD1; CDR3: CASSTSTGTGGRDTQYF; DNA: TGTGCCAGTAGCACCTCCACTGGGACAGGGGGCCGGGATACGCAGTATTTT
size: -; V: TRBV30; J: TRBJ1-1; D: -; CDR3: CASLQGIRTEAFF; DNA: TGTGCCTCGCTACAAGGGATAAGAACTGAAGCTTTCTTT
size: -; V: TRBV28; J: TRBJ2-7; D: -; CDR3: CASRPPPGGLHEQYF; DNA: TGTGCCAGCCGACCGCCCCCAGGGGGGCTCCACGAGCAGTACTTC